This TCR beta chain emerged from a study of blood T cell repertoires in COVID-19. Looking at the study overall: PBMCs, B-cell-depleted T cells, or T cells were the source of the cDNA or gDNA that made up the material.

Clones were read by immunoSEQ multiplex PCR, and TCRdb kept only the in-frame ones, dropping some. The table has about 27,000 clones, 75% to 85% seen once. The germline CDR1 and CDR2 sequences are SGHNT and YENEEA. Losses at the gene ends were 3 bases for V and 4 bases for J; bases not matched to a gene: 3. There are 15 residues in the CDR3. The sequenced sample consisted of peripheral blood. This chain links TRBV11-3 with TRBJ2-1, with 10 bases lining up with TRBD2. This TCR came from a man between 65 and 80 years old with active COVID-19. CDR3 sequence (DNA): TGTGCCAGCAGCTTGGGAGCGGGGGGGTACAATGAGCAGTTCTTC. It translates to CASSLGAGGYNEQFF.